This record covers a single T cell receptor (beta chain). The antigen is unknown. The germline V gene encodes CDR1 LGHDT and CDR2 YNNKEL (reference sequence). This CDR3 region has 14 residues. V lost 1 base, J lost 8 bases, and 7 bases stayed unmatched. These data come from a study of T-cell reconstitution after alpha-beta-depleted transplantation in children. Notes on the study in general: In patients about two months after transplant, alpha-beta T cells reportedly arose from several hundred expanded graft clones.

For TCRbeta, the library was prepared with unique molecular identifiers. Each CDR3 protein is one row after TCRdb ran MiXCR on the PCR reads. Here the sample spans 450,000 to 700,000 distinct CDR3 sequences, 27% being singletons. The V and J genes are TRBV3-1 and TRBJ1-2, with 7 positions matching TRBD1. This clonotype was obtained from a boy less than two years old with Wiskott-Aldrich syndrome, due to receive a stem cell transplant. Sequences were derived from PBMCs, sampled before TCRalphabeta/CD19-depleted stem cell transplant. CDR3 protein: CASSQGTGPLGYTF. In DNA, the CDR3 is TGTGCCAGCAGCCAAGGGACAGGACCATTGGGCTACACCTTC.